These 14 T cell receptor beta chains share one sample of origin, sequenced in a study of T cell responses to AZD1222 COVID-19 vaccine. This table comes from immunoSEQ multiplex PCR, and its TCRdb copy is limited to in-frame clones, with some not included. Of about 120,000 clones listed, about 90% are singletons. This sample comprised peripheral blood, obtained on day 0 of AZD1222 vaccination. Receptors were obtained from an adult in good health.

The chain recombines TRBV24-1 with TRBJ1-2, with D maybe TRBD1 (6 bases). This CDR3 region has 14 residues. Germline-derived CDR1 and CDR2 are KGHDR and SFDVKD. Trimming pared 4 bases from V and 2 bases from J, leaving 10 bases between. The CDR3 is CATSDQGQNYGYTF. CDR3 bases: TGTGCCACCAGTGACCAGGGACAAAACTATGGCTACACCTTC.

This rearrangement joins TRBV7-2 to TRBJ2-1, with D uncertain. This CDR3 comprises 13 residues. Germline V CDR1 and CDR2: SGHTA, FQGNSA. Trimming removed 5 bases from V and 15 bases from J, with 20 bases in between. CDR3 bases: TGTGCCAGCAGCAGATCTATTACCGAGCAGCCGTTCTTC. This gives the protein CASSRSITEQPFF.

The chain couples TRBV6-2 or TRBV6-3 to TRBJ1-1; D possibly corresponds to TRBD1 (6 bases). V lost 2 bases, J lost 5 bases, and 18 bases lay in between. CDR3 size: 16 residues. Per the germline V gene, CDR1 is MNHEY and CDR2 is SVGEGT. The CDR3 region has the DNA TGTGCCAGCAGTTACGGGATTTTGGGGGCAAGTACTGAAGCTTTCTTT. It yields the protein CASSYGILGASTEAFF.

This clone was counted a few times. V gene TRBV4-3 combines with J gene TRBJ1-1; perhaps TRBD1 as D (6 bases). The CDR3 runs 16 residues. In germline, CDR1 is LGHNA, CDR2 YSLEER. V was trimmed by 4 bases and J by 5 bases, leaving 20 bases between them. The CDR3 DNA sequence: TGCGCCAGCAGCCTAACGCTACAGGGAGGGGGAACTGAAGCTTTCTTT. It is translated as CASSLTLQGGGTEAFF.

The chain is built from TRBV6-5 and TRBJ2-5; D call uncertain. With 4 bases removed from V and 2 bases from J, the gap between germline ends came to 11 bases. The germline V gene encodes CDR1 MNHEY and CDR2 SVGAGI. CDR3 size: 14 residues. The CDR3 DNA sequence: TGTGCCAGCAGTTTGACTTACCAGCAAGAGACCCAGTACTTC. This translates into CASSLTYQQETQYF.

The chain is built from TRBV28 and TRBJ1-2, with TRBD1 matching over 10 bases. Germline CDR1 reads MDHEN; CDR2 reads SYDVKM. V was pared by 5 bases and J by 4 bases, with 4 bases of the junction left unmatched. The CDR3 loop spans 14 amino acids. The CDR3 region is CASSPDRGSYGYTF. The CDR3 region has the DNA TGTGCCAGCAGTCCGGACAGGGGGTCCTATGGCTACACCTTC.

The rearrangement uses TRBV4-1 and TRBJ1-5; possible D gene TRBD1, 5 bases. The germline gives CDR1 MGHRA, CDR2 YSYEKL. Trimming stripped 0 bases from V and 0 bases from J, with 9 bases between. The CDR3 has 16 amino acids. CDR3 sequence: CASSQEGGFSNQPQHF. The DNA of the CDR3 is TGCGCCAGCAGCCAAGAGGGGGGGTTTAGCAATCAGCCCCAGCATTTT.

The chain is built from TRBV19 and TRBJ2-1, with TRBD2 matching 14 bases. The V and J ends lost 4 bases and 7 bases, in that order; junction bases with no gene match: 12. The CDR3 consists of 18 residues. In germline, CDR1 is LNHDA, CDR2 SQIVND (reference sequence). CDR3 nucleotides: TGTGCCAGTAGTAGGACAGGGGGACTAGCGGGAGAACGTAATGAGCAGTTCTTC. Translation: CASSRTGGLAGERNEQFF.

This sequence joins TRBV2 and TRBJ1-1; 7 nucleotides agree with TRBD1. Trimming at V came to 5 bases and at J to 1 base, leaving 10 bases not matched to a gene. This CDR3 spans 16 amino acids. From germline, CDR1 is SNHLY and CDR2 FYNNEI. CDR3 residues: CASSRLGTVGNTEAFF. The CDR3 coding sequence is TGTGCCAGCAGTCGCCTCGGGACAGTCGGGAACACTGAAGCTTTCTTT.

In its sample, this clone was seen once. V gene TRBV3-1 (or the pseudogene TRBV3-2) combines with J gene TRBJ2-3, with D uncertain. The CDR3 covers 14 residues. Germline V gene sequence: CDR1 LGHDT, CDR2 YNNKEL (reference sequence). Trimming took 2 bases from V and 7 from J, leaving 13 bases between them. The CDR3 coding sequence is TGTGCCAGCAGCCAATCGGTCTCTTCTCATACGCAGTATTTT. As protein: CASSQSVSSHTQYF.

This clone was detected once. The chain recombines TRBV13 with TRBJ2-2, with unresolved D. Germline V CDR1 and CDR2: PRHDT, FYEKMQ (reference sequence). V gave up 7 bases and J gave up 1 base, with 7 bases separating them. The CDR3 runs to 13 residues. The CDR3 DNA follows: TGTGCCAGCAAAGGTCAGAACACCGGGGAGCTGTTTTTT. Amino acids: CASKGQNTGELFF.

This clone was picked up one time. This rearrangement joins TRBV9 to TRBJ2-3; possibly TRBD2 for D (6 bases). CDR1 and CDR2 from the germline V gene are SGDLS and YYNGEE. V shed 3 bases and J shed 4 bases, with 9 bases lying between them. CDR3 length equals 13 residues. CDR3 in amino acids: CASSGLAPDTQYF. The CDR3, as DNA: TGTGCCAGCAGCGGCCTAGCGCCAGATACGCAGTATTTT.

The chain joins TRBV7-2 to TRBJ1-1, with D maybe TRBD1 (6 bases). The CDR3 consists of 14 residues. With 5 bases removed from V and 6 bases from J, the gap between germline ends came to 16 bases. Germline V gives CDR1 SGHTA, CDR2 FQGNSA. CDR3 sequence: CASSLLQGGAEAFF. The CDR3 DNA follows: TGTGCCAGCAGCCTACTACAGGGAGGGGCTGAAGCTTTCTTT.

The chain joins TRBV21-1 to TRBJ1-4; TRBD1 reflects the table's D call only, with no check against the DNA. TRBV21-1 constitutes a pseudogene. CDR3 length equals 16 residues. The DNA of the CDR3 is TGTGCCAGCAGCAAAAAGGCCCTGACAGGGAGAGAAAAACTGTTTTTT. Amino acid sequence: CASSKKALTGREKLFF.